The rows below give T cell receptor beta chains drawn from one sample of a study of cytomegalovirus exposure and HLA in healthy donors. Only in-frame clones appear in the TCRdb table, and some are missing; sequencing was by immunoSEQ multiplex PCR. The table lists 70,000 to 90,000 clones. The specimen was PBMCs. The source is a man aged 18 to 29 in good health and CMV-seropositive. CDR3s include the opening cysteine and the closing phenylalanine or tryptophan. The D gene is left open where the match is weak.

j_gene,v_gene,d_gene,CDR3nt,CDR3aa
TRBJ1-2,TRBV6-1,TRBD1,TGTGCCAGCAGTGAAACAGGGGGCGAGGGCTATGGCTACACCTTC,CASSETGGEGYGYTF
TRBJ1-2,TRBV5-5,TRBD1,TGTGCCAGCAGCCCGACAGGGGACCCGTCGTATGGCTACACCTTC,CASSPTGDPSYGYTF
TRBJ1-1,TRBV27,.,TGTGCCAGCAGTTCTACCCCCCCTGAAGCTTTCTTT,CASSSTPPEAFF
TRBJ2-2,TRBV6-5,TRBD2,TGTGCCAGCAGTTGGCGGGAGAGTACCGGGGAGCTGTTTTTT,CASSWRESTGELFF
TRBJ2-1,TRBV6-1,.,TGTGCCAGCAGTCTGGAATCAGGGGGGAATGAGCAGTTCTTC,CASSLESGGNEQFF
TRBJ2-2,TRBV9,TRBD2,TGTGCCAGCAGCGTGGGCGGGGGGAACACCGGGGAGCTGTTTTTT,CASSVGGGNTGELFF
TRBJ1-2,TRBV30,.,TGTGCCTGGAGGAGGGACAACAACTATGGCTACACCTTC,CAWRRDNNYGYTF
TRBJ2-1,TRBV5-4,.,TGTGCCAGCAGTTCCAATCAGGGTCGGTCCTACAATGAGCAGTTCTTC,CASSSNQGRSYNEQFF
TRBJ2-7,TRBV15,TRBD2,TGTGCCACCAGCAGATATTCTCTAGCGGGAGTCGTCGGCTACGAGCAGTACTTC,CATSRYSLAGVVGYEQYF
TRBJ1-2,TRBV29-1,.,TGCAGCGTTGAATTTGGGGGGTACGGCTACACCTTC,CSVEFGGYGYTF
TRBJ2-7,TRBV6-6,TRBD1,TGTGCCAGCAGACCGATCGGGACAGAGTCCTACGAGCAGTACTTC,CASRPIGTESYEQYF
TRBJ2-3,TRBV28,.,TGTGCCAGCAAAATAAACAGGGATACGCAGTATTTT,CASKINRDTQYF
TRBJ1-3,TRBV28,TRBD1,TGTGCCAGCAGTTCGCCGACAGGGGGAAACACCATATATTTT,CASSSPTGGNTIYF
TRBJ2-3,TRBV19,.,TGTGCCAGTAGTAGGCCCACAGATACGCAGTATTTT,CASSRPTDTQYF
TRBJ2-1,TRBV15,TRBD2,TGTGCCACCAGCAGAGAGGCTAGCGGGAGGGCCTTCTGGTACAATGAGCAGTTCTTC,CATSREASGRAFWYNEQFF
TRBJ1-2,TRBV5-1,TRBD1,TGCGCCAGCAGCCCTAACAGGGGACCTAACTATGGCTACACCTTC,CASSPNRGPNYGYTF
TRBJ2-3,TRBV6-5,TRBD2,TGTGCCAGCAGTTTAGCGGGAATGGGGCCAGATACGCAGTATTTT,CASSLAGMGPDTQYF
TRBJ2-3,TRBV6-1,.,TGTGCCAGCAGTGAAGCGGGAGGTTACACAGATACGCAGTATTTT,CASSEAGGYTDTQYF
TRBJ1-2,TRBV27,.,TGTGCCAGCAGTCCCACGGGAAACAGGGCTGGCTACACCTTC,CASSPTGNRAGYTF
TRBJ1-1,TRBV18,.,TGTGCCAGCTCACCAGGGCGGGGAGCGCCCACTGAAGCTTTCTTT,CASSPGRGAPTEAFF
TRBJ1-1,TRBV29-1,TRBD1,TGCAGCGTTGAAGAGCGCGGACAGGTTGAAGCTTTCTTT,CSVEERGQVEAFF
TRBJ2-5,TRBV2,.,TGTGCCAGCAGTGAGCCCCCAGGTAGAAAGACCCAGTACTTC,CASSEPPGRKTQYF
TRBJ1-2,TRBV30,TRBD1,TGTGCCTGGAGTCGACCGGACCGGGACAGGGGGCATGGCTACACCTTC,CAWSRPDRDRGHGYTF
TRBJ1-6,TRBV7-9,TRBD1,TGTGCCAGCAGCTTAACCGGGACAGGGCAATCACCCCTCCACTTT,CASSLTGTGQSPLHF
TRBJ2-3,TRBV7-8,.,TGTGCCAGCAGCTTAGAGGGGTGGACAGATACGCAGTATTTT,CASSLEGWTDTQYF